This TCR beta chain was sequenced for a study of monozygotic twins with cystic fibrosis. Sequenced by immunoSEQ multiplex PCR; TCRdb stores in-frame clones only, minus some. The table records some 8,900 clones, over 98% of them present only once. Findings of the study overall: J usage was most co-twin-similar in 8 of 16 pairs, V in 13. Clonality was generally low (median roughly 0.01), higher in the most severe patients. Age, concordance and disease severity did not associate with shared CDR3 numbers. Nucleotide-identical clonotype sharing was significantly higher within monozygotic CF twin pairs than between unrelated CF individuals.

The CDR3 sequence is 15 residues long. The table lists this clone with a count of one. Its target is not known. The J gene is TRBJ1-2, the V gene TRBV12-2. TRBV12-2 constitutes a pseudogene. The sequencing input was blood. The clonotype originates from a girl aged 2 to 10 with cystic fibrosis. The CDR3 DNA reads TGTGCAAGTCGCTTTGGGCTGAGAGGGCACTATGGCTACACCTTC. Its translation is CASRFGLRGHYGYTF.